Presented here are 15 T cell receptor beta chains from one specimen sequenced in a study of cytomegalovirus exposure and HLA in healthy donors. Researchers ran the PCR with 60 Vbeta and 13 Jbeta primers. Sequencing was performed with immunoSEQ multiplex PCR; in TCRdb, only in-frame clones are kept and a portion is missing. Of over 200,000 clones listed, 82% were seen once; the top ten hold approximately 5.3%. The sequencing input was PBMCs. The source is a woman between 35 and 50 years old in good health and CMV-seropositive.

The rearrangement links TRBV15 to TRBJ1-2; no clear D gene. Germline assignment: CDR1 LNHNV and CDR2 YYDKDF (reference sequence). V was trimmed by 1 base and J by 2 bases, leaving 11 bases between them. CDR3 length: 15 residues. CDR3 in amino acids: CATSRGRVANYGYTF. The CDR3 nucleotides read TGTGCCACCAGCAGAGGCCGGGTCGCGAACTATGGCTACACCTTC.

This rearrangement joins TRBV11-3 to TRBJ1-2; D gene unclear. This CDR3 is built from 15 residues. The ends were cut back, 3 bases at V and 4 bases at J, with 15 bases in the middle. Germline V gene sequence: CDR1 SGHNT, CDR2 YENEEA. Here the CDR3 DNA reads TGTGCCAGCAGCTTTCAGGCGGGCAGCTTCTATGGCTACACCTTC. Encoded protein: CASSFQAGSFYGYTF. Looking up the rest from reference TRBV11-3 and TRBJ1-2 gives the full variable domain: EAGVVQSPRYKIIEKKQPVAFWCNPISGHNTLYWYLQNLGQGPELLIRYENEEAVDDSQLPKDRFSAERLKGVDSTLKIQPAELGDSAVYLCASSFQAGSFYGYTFGSGTRLTVV.

CDR3 sequence (DNA): TGTGCCAGCAGCGTCGGGACAGGGCAGGGAACTGAAGCTTTCTTT. It specifies CASSVGTGQGTEAFF. This chain joins TRBV9 and TRBJ1-1; 9 bases agree with TRBD1. The V and J ends lost 2 bases and 5 bases, in that order; junction bases with no gene match: 7. In germline, CDR1 is SGDLS, CDR2 YYNGEE. This CDR3 comprises 15 residues. Combining the CDR3 with reference TRBV9 and TRBJ1-1 gives the whole variable domain DSGVTQTPKHLITATGQRVTLRCSPRSGDLSVYWYQQSLDQGLQFLIQYYNGEERAKGNILERFSAQQFPDLHSELNLSSLELGDSALYFCASSVGTGQGTEAFFGQGTRLTVV.

This chain joins TRBV7-2 and TRBJ1-2; D unclear. Germline V gene sequence: CDR1 SGHTA, CDR2 FQGNSA. The V gene lost 0 bases and the J gene lost 8 bases, with 7 bases spanning the gap. The CDR3 loop spans 12 amino acids. CDR3 bases: TGTGCCAGCAGCTTAGCGCGGAGCGGCTACACCTTC. Its translation is CASSLARSGYTF.

This sequence joins TRBV7-2 and TRBJ2-7, with 9 bases fitting TRBD1. Germline trimming cut 5 bases from V and 6 bases from J; bases unmatched to any gene: 11. Germline V lookup: CDR1 SGHTA, CDR2 FQGNSA. The CDR3 totals 15 residues. The CDR3 reads CASSPRTGDYCEQYF. The CDR3 DNA is TGTGCCAGCAGCCCTAGGACAGGGGACTATTGCGAGCAGTACTTC.

In the case of this clone: Compared with germline, one end of the junction differs, possibly owing to a read error. Other DNA sequences of this sample code for an identical CDR3. The rearrangement uses TRBV5-1 and TRBJ2-6, with D maybe TRBD1 (5 bases). This CDR3 has 16 residues. Per germline, CDR1 SGHRS and CDR2 YFSETQ. CDR3 DNA sequence: TGCGCCAGCAGCTTGGATCGGGTCTCTGGGGCCAACGTCCTGACCTTC. Translating it yields CASSLDRVSGANVLTF.

The chain couples TRBV19 to TRBJ2-3; tentative D call: TRBD2 (5 bases). This CDR3 spans 13 amino acids. V lost 3 bases to trimming and J lost 2 bases, with 6 bases between them. Germline V gives CDR1 LNHDA, CDR2 SQIVND (reference sequence). As DNA, the CDR3 is TGTGCCAGTAGTATGACTATCACAGATACGCAGTATTTT. Translation: CASSMTITDTQYF.

The chain carries TRBV29-1 and TRBJ2-1, with D possibly matching TRBD2 (5 bases). The CDR3 is 13 residues long. V was pared by 2 bases and J by 5 bases, with 10 bases between. The germline CDR1 and CDR2 sequences are SQVTM and ANQGSEA. CDR3: CSVERHGDNEQFF. Here the CDR3 DNA reads TGCAGCGTTGAAAGGCACGGGGACAATGAGCAGTTCTTC.

The rearrangement links TRBV7-2 to TRBJ1-1; 8 bases fit TRBD1. Germline trimming cut 5 bases from V and 5 bases from J; bases unmatched to any gene: 10. This CDR3 is built from 15 residues. The germline gives CDR1 SGHTA, CDR2 FQGNSA. CDR3 amino acids: CASSQRPGGETEAFF. The DNA of the CDR3 is TGTGCCAGCAGCCAAAGACCAGGGGGCGAAACTGAAGCTTTCTTT.

CDR3 coding DNA: TGTGCCAGCAGTAGGGGACTAGGCACAGATACGCAGTATTTT. It specifies CASSRGLGTDTQYF. The J gene is TRBJ2-3, the V gene TRBV6-5; 8 positions match TRBD2. The germline V gene has CDR1 MNHEY and CDR2 SVGAGI. J gave up 1 base and V 5 bases, and 2 bases lay outside the gene matches. This CDR3 contains 14 residues.

The chain couples TRBV9 to TRBJ1-4; TRBD1 might be the D (5 bases). Germline V CDR1 and CDR2: SGDLS, YYNGEE. The CDR3 sequence is 14 residues long. V gave up 0 bases and J gave up 7 bases, with 10 bases separating them. The CDR3 reads CASSVGGKGEKLFF. The DNA of the CDR3 is TGTGCCAGCAGCGTAGGGGGCAAGGGTGAAAAACTGTTTTTT.

The V and J genes are TRBV5-6 and TRBJ2-7, with D perhaps matching TRBD1 (6 bases). The V end was cut by 0 bases, the J end by 5 bases, with 15 bases between. CDR1 is SGHDT, CDR2 YYEEEE, per germline. CDR3 length: 15 residues. The CDR3 loop is CASSLVTGPVDEQYF. CDR3 in DNA: TGTGCCAGCAGCTTGGTAACAGGGCCCGTGGACGAGCAGTACTTC.

The rearrangement uses TRBV5-4 and TRBJ1-2; D is unclear. Germline CDR1 and CDR2: SGHNT and YYREEE (reference sequence). With 0 bases removed from V and 5 bases from J, the gap between germline ends came to 5 bases. CDR3 length: 12 amino acids. The chain's CDR3 is CASSLAGYGYTF. The CDR3 DNA is TGTGCCAGCAGCTTGGCGGGGTATGGCTACACCTTC.

CDR3 region: CASSGLSNTGELFF. DNA of the CDR3: TGTGCCAGCAGTGGACTCTCGAACACCGGGGAGCTGTTTTTT. The chain has TRBV6-1 and TRBJ2-2, with D unclear. V shed 4 bases and J shed 0 bases, with 6 bases lying between them. Germline V CDR1 and CDR2: MNHNS, SASEGT. The CDR3 runs 14 residues.

This clone has just a few counts. A read error may produce the germline difference seen at one junction end. The chain links TRBV7-9 to TRBJ1-6; maybe TRBD1 (6 bases). This CDR3 region has 14 residues. Germline loops: CDR1 SEHNR, CDR2 FQNEAQ (reference sequence). CDR3 protein: CSSSPTDSNSPLHF. The CDR3 bases are TGTTCCAGCAGCCCGACGGACAGCAATTCACCCCTCCACTTT. The full variable domain, its missing parts supplied by reference TRBV7-9 and TRBJ1-6, is DTGVSQNPRHKITKRGQNVTFRCDPISEHNRLYWYRQTLGQGPEFLTYFQNEAQLEKSRLLSDRFSAERPKGSFSTLEIQRTEQGDSAMYLCSSSPTDSNSPLHFGNGTRLTVT.